This TCR beta chain stems from a study of OX40 agonist ivuxolimab in advanced cancers. Study at large: Prior therapy, whether anti-PD-1, anti-PD-L1 or anti-CTLA-4, was allowed, and 30% to 40% had some.

The timepoints at which blood was sampled were baseline, cycle 4 day 1, and cycle 7 day 1. As to this clone: The antigen is unknown.

Measured with immunoSEQ multiplex PCR; TCRdb has only the in-frame clones, and not every one. Among about 45,000 clones listed, 85% to 90% were seen once. The study's findings and limits: Clonal expansion was seen in CD4+ and CD8+ blood T cells by week 6 at 0.1 to 3.0 mg/kg. In CD8+ T cells, expanded clones were on average more numerous than in CD4+.

Trimming cost V 1 base and J 4 bases; bases outside gene matches: 6. Germline V gene lookup returns CDR1 MGHRA and CDR2 YSYEKL. The CDR3 is 18 amino acids. The clonotype originates from an adult with an advanced solid tumor such as melanoma, head and neck, liver or kidney cancer. Specimen: CD4+ or CD8+ T cells sorted from blood, collected in a trial of the OX40 agonist ivuxolimab. This chain connects TRBV4-1 to TRBJ2-6, with 11 bases aligning to TRBD2. CDR3 sequence: CASSQALAGGHGANVLTF. For the CDR3, the DNA is TGCGCCAGCAGCCAAGCATTAGCGGGAGGGCACGGGGCCAACGTCCTGACTTTC.